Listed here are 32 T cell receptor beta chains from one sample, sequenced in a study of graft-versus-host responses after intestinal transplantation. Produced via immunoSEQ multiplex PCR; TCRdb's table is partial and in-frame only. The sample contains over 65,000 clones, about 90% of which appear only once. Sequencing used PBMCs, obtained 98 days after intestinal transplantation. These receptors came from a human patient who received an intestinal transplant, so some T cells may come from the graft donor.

CDR3 loop: CASSQRRGVNTEAFF. DNA of the CDR3: TGCGCCAGCAGCCAGAGGCGGGGCGTGAACACTGAAGCTTTCTTT. This rearrangement joins TRBV4-1 to TRBJ1-1; a weak D match, TRBD1 (5 bases). The CDR3 totals 15 residues. Germline V gives CDR1 MGHRA, CDR2 YSYEKL. V was trimmed by 3 bases and J by 0 bases, leaving 11 bases between them.

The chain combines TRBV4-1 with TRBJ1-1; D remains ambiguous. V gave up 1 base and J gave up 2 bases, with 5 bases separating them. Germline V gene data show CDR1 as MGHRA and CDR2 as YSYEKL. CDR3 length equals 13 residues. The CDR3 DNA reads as TGCGCCAGCAGCCAAGTCCCTAACACTGAAGCTTTCTTT. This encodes CASSQVPNTEAFF.

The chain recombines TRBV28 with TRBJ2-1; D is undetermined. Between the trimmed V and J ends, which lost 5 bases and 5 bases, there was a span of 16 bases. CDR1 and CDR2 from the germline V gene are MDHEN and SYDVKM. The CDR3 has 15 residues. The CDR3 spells CASSPRISSHNEQFF. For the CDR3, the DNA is TGTGCCAGCAGTCCTAGGATATCCAGCCACAATGAGCAGTTCTTC.

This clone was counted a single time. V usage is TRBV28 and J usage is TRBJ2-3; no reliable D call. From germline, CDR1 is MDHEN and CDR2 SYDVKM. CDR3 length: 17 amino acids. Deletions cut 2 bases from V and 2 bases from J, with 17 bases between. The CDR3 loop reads CASSLRPGRLSTDTQYF. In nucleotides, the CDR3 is TGTGCCAGCAGTTTAAGGCCAGGCCGATTATCCACAGATACGCAGTATTTT.

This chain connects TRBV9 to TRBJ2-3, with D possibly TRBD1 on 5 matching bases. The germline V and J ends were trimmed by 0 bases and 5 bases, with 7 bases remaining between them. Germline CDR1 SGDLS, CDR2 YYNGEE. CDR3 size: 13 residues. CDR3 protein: CASSVVGRDTQYF. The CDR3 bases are TGTGCCAGCAGCGTAGTGGGGCGAGATACGCAGTATTTT.

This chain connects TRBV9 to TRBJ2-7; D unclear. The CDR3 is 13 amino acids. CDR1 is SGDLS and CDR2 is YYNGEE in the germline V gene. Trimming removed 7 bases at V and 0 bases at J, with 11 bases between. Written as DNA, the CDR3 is TGTGCCAGCCTCCGAGGAGCCTCCTACGAGCAGTACTTC. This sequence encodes CASLRGASYEQYF.

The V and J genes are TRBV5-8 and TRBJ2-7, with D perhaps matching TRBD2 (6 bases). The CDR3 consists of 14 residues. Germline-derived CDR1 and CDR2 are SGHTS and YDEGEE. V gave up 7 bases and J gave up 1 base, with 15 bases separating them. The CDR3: CASLLAGGSYEQYF. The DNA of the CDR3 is TGTGCCAGCCTACTAGCAGGAGGTTCCTACGAGCAGTACTTC.

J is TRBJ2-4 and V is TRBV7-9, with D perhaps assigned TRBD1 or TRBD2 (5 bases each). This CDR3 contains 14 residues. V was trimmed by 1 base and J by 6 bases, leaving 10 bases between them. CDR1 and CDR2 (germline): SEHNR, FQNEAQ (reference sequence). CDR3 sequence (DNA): TGTGCCAGCAGCTTAGGTCAGGGAGCAAACATTCAGTACTTC. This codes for CASSLGQGANIQYF.

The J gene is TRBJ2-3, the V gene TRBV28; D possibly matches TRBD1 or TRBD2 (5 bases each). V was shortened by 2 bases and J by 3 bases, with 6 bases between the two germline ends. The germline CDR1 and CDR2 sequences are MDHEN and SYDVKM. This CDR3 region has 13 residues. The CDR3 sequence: CASSLGGTDTQYF. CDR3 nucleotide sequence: TGTGCCAGCAGTTTAGGGGGAACAGATACGCAGTATTTT.

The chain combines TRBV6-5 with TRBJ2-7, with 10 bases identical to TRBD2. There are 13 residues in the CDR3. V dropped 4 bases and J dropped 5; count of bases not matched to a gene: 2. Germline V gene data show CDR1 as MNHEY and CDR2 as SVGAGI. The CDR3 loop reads CASSWTSGNEQYF. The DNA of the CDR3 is TGTGCCAGCAGTTGGACTAGCGGCAACGAGCAGTACTTC.

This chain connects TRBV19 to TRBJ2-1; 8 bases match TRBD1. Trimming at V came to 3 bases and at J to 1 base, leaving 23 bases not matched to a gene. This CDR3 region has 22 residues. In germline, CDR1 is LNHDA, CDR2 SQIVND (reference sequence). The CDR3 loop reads CASSMKISLGIFRDRSYNEQFF. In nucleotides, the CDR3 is TGTGCCAGTAGTATGAAGATATCGTTAGGTATCTTCCGGGACAGGTCCTACAATGAGCAGTTCTTC. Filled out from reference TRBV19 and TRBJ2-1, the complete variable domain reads DGGITQSPKYLFRKEGQNVTLSCEQNLNHDAMYWYRQDPGQGLRLIYYSQIVNDFQKGDIAEGYSVSREKKESFPLTVTSAQKNPTAFYLCASSMKISLGIFRDRSYNEQFFGPGTRLTVL.

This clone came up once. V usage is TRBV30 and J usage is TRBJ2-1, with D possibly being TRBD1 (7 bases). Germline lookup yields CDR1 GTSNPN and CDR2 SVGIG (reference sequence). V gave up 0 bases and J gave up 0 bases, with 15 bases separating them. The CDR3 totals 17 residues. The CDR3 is CAWSVWRRDSSYNEQFF. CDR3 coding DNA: TGTGCCTGGAGTGTATGGCGGCGGGACAGCTCCTACAATGAGCAGTTCTTC.

Here the CDR3 reads CASSQGAGGNTGELFF. CDR3 nucleotides: TGTGCCAGCAGCCAAGGGGCAGGGGGCAACACCGGGGAGCTGTTTTTT. J is TRBJ2-2 and V is TRBV4-2, with 8 positions matching TRBD1. Trimming at V came to 1 base and at J to 2 bases, leaving 3 bases not matched to a gene. Germline CDR1 LGHNA, CDR2 YNFKEQ. The CDR3 has 16 amino acids.

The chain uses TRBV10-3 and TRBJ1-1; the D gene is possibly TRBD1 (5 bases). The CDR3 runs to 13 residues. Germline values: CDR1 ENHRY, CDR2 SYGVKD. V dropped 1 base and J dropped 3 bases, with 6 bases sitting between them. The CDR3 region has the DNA TGTGCCATCAGTGAGTGGGGGGACACTGAAGCTTTCTTT. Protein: CAISEWGDTEAFF.

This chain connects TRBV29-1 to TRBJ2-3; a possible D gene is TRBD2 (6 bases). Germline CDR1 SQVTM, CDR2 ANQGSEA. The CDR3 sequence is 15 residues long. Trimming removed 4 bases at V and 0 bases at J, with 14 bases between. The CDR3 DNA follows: TGCAGCGTTGTTTTGGAGGGTTTAAGCACAGATACGCAGTATTTT. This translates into CSVVLEGLSTDTQYF.

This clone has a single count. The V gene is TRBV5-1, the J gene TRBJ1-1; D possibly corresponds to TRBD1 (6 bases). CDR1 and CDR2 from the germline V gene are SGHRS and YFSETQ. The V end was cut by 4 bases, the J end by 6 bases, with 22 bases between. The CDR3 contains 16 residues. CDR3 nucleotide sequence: TGCGCCAGCAGCCTGCAAGGGGGAGCGGGGCTCGCTGAAGCTTTCTTT. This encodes CASSLQGGAGLAEAFF. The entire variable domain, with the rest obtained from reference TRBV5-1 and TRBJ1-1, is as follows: KAGVTQTPRYLIKTRGQQVTLSCSPISGHRSVSWYQQTPGQGLQFLFEYFSETQRNKGNFPGRFSGRQFSNSRSEMNVSTLELGDSALYLCASSLQGGAGLAEAFFGQGTRLTVV.

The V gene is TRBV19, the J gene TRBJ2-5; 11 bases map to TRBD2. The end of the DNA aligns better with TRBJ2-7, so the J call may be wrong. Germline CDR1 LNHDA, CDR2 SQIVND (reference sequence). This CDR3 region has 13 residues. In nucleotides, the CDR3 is TGTGCCAGTAGTTTAGCGGGAGGGTACGAGCAGTACTTC. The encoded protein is CASSLAGGYEQYF.

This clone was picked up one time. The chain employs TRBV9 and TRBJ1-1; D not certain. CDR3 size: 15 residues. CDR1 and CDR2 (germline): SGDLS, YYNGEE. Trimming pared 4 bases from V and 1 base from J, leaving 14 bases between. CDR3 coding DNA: TGTGCCAGCAGCCCTCGGGCCTCGGGGAACACTGAAGCTTTCTTT. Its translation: CASSPRASGNTEAFF.

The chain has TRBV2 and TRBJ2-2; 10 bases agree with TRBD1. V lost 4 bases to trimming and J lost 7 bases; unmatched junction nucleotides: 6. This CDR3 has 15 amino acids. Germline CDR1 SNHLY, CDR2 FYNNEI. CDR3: CASSADRGLSGELFF. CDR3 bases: TGTGCCAGCAGTGCCGACAGGGGGCTTAGCGGGGAGCTGTTTTTT. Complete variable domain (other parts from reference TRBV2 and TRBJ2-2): EPEVTQTPSHQVTQMGQEVILRCVPISNHLYFYWYRQILGQKVEFLVSFYNNEISEKSEIFDDQFSVERPDGSNFTLKIRSTKLEDSAMYFCASSADRGLSGELFFGEGSRLTVL.

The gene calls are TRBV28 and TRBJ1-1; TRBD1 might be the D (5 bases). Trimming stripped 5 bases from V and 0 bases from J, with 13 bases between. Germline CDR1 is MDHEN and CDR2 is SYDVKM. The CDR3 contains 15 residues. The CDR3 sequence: CASSDQGSMNTEAFF. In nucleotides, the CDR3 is TGTGCCAGCAGTGACCAGGGATCCATGAACACTGAAGCTTTCTTT. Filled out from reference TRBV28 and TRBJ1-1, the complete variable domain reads DVKVTQSSRYLVKRTGEKVFLECVQDMDHENMFWYRQDPGLGLRLIYFSYDVKMKEKGDIPEGYSVSREKKERFSLILESASTNQTSMYLCASSDQGSMNTEAFFGQGTRLTVV.

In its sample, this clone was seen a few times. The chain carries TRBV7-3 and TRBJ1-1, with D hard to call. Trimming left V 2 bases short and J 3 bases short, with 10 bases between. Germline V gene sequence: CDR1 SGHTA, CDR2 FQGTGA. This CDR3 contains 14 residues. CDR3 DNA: TGTGCCAGCAGCTTACTAGGGCGGGACACTGAAGCTTTCTTT. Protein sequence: CASSLLGRDTEAFF.

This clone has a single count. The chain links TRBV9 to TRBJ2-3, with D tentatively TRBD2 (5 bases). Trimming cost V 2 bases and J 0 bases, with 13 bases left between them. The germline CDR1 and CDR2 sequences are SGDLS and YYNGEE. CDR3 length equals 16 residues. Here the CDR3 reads CASSVGGGSSTDTQYF. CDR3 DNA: TGTGCCAGCAGCGTCGGCGGCGGGTCTAGCACAGATACGCAGTATTTT.

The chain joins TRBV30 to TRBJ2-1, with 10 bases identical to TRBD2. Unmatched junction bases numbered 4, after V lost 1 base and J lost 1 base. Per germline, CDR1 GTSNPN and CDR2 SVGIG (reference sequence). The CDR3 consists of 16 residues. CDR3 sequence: CAWSAGAGGSYNEQFF. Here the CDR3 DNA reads TGTGCCTGGAGTGCCGGAGCGGGGGGGTCCTACAATGAGCAGTTCTTC.

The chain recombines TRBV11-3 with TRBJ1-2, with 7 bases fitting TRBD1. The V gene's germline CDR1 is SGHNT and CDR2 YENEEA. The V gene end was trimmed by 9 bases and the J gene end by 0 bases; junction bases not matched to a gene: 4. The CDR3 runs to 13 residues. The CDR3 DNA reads TGTGCCAGACGGGACAGAGCTAACTATGGCTACACCTTC. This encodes CARRDRANYGYTF.

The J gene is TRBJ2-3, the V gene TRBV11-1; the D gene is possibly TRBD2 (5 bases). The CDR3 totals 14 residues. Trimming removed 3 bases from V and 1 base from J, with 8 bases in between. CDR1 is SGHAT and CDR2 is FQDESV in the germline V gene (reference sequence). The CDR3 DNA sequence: TGTGCCAGCAGCTTCAGCGGCCGCACAGATACGCAGTATTTT. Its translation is CASSFSGRTDTQYF.

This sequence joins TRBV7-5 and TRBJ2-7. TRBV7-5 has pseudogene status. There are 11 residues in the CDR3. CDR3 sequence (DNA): TGTGCCAGAGTCCTACACTACGAGCAGTACTTC. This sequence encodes CARVLHYEQYF.

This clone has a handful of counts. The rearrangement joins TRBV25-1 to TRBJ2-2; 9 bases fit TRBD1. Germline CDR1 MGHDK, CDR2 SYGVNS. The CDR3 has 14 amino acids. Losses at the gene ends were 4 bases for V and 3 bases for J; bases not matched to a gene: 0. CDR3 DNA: TGTGCCAGCAGTGGACAGGGGGACACCGGGGAGCTGTTTTTT. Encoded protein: CASSGQGDTGELFF.

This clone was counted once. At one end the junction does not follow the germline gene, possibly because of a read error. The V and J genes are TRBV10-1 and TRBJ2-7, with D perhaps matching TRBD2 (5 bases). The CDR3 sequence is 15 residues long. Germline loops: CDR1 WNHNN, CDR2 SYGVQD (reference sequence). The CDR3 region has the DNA TGCGCCGGCAGTGAGTCGAAACGCGGGTTGGACGAGCAGTACTTC. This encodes CAGSESKRGLDEQYF.

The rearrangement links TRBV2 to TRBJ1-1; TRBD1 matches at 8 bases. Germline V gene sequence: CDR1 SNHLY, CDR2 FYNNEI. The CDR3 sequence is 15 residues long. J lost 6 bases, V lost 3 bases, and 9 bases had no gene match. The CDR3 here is CASSDGTGGESEAFF. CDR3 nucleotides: TGTGCCAGCAGTGATGGGACAGGTGGGGAGTCTGAAGCTTTCTTT. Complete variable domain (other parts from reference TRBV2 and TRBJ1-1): EPEVTQTPSHQVTQMGQEVILRCVPISNHLYFYWYRQILGQKVEFLVSFYNNEISEKSEIFDDQFSVERPDGSNFTLKIRSTKLEDSAMYFCASSDGTGGESEAFFGQGTRLTVV.

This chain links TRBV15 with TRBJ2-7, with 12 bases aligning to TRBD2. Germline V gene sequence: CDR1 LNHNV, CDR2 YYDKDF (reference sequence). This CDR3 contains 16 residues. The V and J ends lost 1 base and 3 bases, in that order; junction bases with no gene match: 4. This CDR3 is CATSRGLGLAGYEQYF. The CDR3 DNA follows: TGTGCCACCAGCAGAGGGTTGGGACTAGCGGGCTACGAGCAGTACTTC.

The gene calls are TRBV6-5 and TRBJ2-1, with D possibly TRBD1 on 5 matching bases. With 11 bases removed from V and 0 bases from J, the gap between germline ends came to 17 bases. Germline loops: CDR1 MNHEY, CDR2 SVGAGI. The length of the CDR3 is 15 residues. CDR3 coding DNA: TGTGCCTCTAAGGCAGGGTTCAGCTCCTACAATGAGCAGTTCTTC. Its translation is CASKAGFSSYNEQFF.

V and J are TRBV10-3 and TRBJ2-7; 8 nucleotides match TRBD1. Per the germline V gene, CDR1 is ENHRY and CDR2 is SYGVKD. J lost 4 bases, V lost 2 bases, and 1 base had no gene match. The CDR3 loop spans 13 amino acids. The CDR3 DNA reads TGTGCCATCAGTGAGGACAGGGGTTACGAGCAGTACTTC. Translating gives CAISEDRGYEQYF.